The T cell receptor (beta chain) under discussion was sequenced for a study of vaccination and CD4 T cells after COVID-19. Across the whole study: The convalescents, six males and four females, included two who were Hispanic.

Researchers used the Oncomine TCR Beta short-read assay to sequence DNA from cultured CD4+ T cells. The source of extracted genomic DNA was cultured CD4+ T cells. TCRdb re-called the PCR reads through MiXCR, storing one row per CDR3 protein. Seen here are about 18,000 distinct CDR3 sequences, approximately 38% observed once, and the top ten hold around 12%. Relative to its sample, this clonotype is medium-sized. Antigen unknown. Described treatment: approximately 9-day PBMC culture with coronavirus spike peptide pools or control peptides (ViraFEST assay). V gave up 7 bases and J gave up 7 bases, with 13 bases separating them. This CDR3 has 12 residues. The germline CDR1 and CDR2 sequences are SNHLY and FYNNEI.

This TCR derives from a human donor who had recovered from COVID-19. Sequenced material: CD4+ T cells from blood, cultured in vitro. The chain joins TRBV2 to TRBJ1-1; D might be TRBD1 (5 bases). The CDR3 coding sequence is TGTGCCAGCACCGACAGTCCCATTGAAGCTTTCTTT. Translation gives CASTDSPIEAFF.